Below, 14 T cell receptor beta chains from the same sample are listed, as sequenced in a study of blood T cell repertoires in COVID-19. The data were produced by immunoSEQ multiplex PCR, yet TCRdb's version contains in-frame clones alone and is incomplete. The table shows about 74,000 clones, with 80% to 90% occurring only once. Sequencing was done on a sample of peripheral blood. Every receptor here comes from a man in his 70s with acute or convalescent COVID-19.

This sequence joins TRBV11-3 and TRBJ2-7, with D perhaps TRBD1 (5 bases). CDR1 and CDR2 from the germline V gene are SGHNT and YENEEA. V shed 1 base and J shed 5 bases, with 12 bases lying between them. This CDR3 contains 14 residues. CDR3 sequence: CASSLGAGSHEQYF. In DNA, the CDR3 is TGTGCCAGCAGCTTAGGAGCAGGGTCGCACGAGCAGTACTTC.

The V gene is TRBV7-8, the J gene TRBJ2-3; 13 bases agree with TRBD2. J gave up 8 bases and V 7 bases, and 9 bases lay outside the gene matches. This CDR3 has 15 residues. Germline loops: CDR1 SGHVS, CDR2 FQNEAQ. The CDR3 protein is CASTKGLAGSGTQYF. CDR3 DNA sequence: TGTGCCAGCACCAAGGGACTAGCGGGATCTGGTACGCAGTATTTT. Variable domain in full (rest from reference TRBV7-8 and TRBJ2-3): GAGVSQSPRYKVAKRGQDVALRCDPISGHVSLFWYQQALGQGPEFLTYFQNEAQLDKSGLPSDRFFAERPEGSVSTLKIQRTQQEDSAVYLCASTKGLAGSGTQYFGPGTRLTVL.

This chain joins TRBV11-2 and TRBJ1-1, with no clear D. Trimming removed 1 base at V and 1 base at J, with 7 bases between. The CDR3 extends over 14 amino acids. Germline V gene data show CDR1 as SGHAT and CDR2 as FQNNGV. CDR3 coding DNA: TGTGCCAGCAGCTTAGGAGGGAGGAACACTGAAGCTTTCTTT. Translated, it gives CASSLGGRNTEAFF.

This sequence joins TRBV10-3 and TRBJ2-7, with 12 bases aligning to TRBD2. The length of the CDR3 is 13 residues. The junction had 4 bases not matched to a gene; V was cut back by 7 bases and J by 6 bases. CDR1 and CDR2 (germline): ENHRY, SYGVKD. The CDR3 sequence: CAITELAGGEQYF. The CDR3 bases are TGTGCCATCACCGAACTAGCGGGAGGCGAGCAGTACTTC.

This clone was detected a few times. The chain is built from TRBV19 and TRBJ1-2, with D possibly being TRBD1 (5 bases). Trimming removed 4 bases from V and 2 bases from J, with 14 bases in between. Looked up from germline, CDR1 is LNHDA and CDR2 is SQIVND (reference sequence). CDR3 length: 15 residues. Here the CDR3 DNA reads TGTGCCAGTAGTAAAATGGGGCAGGGAAACTATGGCTACACCTTC. This sequence encodes CASSKMGQGNYGYTF.

The chain links TRBV27 to TRBJ1-2, with 7 bases identical to TRBD1. The germline gives CDR1 MNHEY, CDR2 SMNVEV (reference sequence). The CDR3 covers 14 residues. With V trimmed by 3 bases and J by 2 bases, 3 bases remained unmatched. CDR3 bases: TGTGCCAGCAGTTTGGGACAGAAGAACTATGGCTACACCTTC. This codes for CASSLGQKNYGYTF.

This chain joins TRBV7-9 and TRBJ1-3; D not resolved. The CDR3 is made up of 15 amino acids. Looked up from germline, CDR1 is SEHNR and CDR2 is FQNEAQ (reference sequence). V lost 5 bases, J lost 0 bases, and 11 bases lay in between. The CDR3 coding sequence is TGTGCCAGCAGCGCGACATTTTACTCTGGAAACACCATATATTTT. Amino acids: CASSATFYSGNTIYF.

Concerning this clone itself: Other nucleotide sequences in the sample specify the same CDR3. V gene TRBV7-3 combines with J gene TRBJ2-1; weak D call: TRBD2 (5 bases). CDR1 SGHTA and CDR2 FQGTGA come from the germline V gene. The germline V and J ends were trimmed by 2 bases and 4 bases, with 6 bases remaining between them. The CDR3 is 13 residues long. This chain's CDR3 is CASSLGLYNEQFF. In nucleotides, the CDR3 is TGTGCCAGCAGCTTAGGACTGTACAATGAGCAGTTCTTC.

The chain recombines TRBV28 with TRBJ2-7, with 9 bases that match TRBD1. Germline V lookup: CDR1 MDHEN, CDR2 SYDVKM. Unmatched junction bases numbered 9, after V lost 6 bases and J lost 6 bases. The CDR3 contains 14 residues. CDR3 in DNA: TGTGCCAGCAGGAGGGACAGGGTACTGCTCGAGCAGTACTTC. It is translated as CASRRDRVLLEQYF.

The rearrangement joins TRBV3-1 (or the pseudogene TRBV3-2) to TRBJ1-3, with D uncertain. CDR1 is LGHDT, CDR2 YNNKEL, per germline (reference sequence). The CDR3 runs to 13 residues. V lost 2 bases and J lost 4, with 6 bases in between. The CDR3 sequence: CASSQPPGNTIYF. The CDR3 DNA reads TGTGCCAGCAGCCAACCCCCAGGAAACACCATATATTTT.

This rearrangement joins TRBV19 to TRBJ1-1; D is perhaps TRBD1 (5 bases). The CDR3 sequence is 12 residues long. The V and J ends lost 3 bases and 6 bases respectively, with 8 bases between them. Germline CDR1 LNHDA, CDR2 SQIVND (reference sequence). CDR3 amino acids: CASSMTGAEAFF. CDR3 coding DNA: TGTGCCAGTAGTATGACGGGGGCTGAAGCTTTCTTT.

This sequence joins TRBV2 and TRBJ1-1; D not certain. Deletions cut 8 bases from V and 5 bases from J, with 12 bases between. This CDR3 contains 12 residues. Per germline, CDR1 SNHLY and CDR2 FYNNEI. The CDR3 sequence is CASAHGLTEAFF. The CDR3 DNA follows: TGTGCCAGCGCCCATGGGCTAACTGAAGCTTTCTTT.

This chain joins TRBV24-1 and TRBJ2-5; 12 bases line up with TRBD1. This CDR3 is built from 13 residues. Germline CDR1 KGHDR, CDR2 SFDVKD. Trimming took 9 bases from V and 4 from J; bases not matched to a gene: 2. CDR3 region: CATGTGGGETQYF. DNA for the CDR3: TGTGCCACCGGGACAGGGGGCGGAGAGACCCAGTACTTC.

The CDR3 coding sequence is TGCAGCGCCACAACACTTGACAGGGGGCTGGAGACCCAGTACTTC. This translates into CSATTLDRGLETQYF. The chain links TRBV29-1 to TRBJ2-5; 10 bases map to TRBD1. The V segment lost 7 bases and the J segment 5 bases; nucleotides outside the gene matches: 13. Germline V CDR1 and CDR2: SQVTM, ANQGSEA. The CDR3 has 15 residues.